The T cell receptor (beta chain) under discussion was sequenced for a study of cytomegalovirus exposure and HLA in healthy donors. The PCR employed 60 Vbeta primers together with 13 Jbeta primers. Assay used: immunoSEQ multiplex PCR; TCRdb lists only in-frame clones, some missing. The sample consists of about 92,000 clones, 84% of them appearing once. For this clone: Other DNA sequences within the sample encode an identical CDR3.

Germline values: CDR1 MNHEY, CDR2 SVGAGI. After removal of 2 bases from V and 4 bases from J, the junction contained 2 bases not matched to a gene. The CDR3 is made up of 14 amino acids. This TCR came from a woman aged 18-29 years in good health and CMV-seropositive. The chain links TRBV6-5 to TRBJ2-7, with 10 bases matching TRBD1. The sample was PBMCs. The CDR3 DNA is TGTGCCAGCAGTTACGGGGACAGGGGATACGAGCAGTACTTC. Protein product: CASSYGDRGYEQYF.